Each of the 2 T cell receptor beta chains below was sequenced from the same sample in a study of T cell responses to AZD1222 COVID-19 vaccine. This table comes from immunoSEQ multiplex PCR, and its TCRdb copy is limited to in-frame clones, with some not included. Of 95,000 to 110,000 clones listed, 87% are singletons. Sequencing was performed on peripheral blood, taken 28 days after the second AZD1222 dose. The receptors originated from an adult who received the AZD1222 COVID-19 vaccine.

The CDR3 coding sequence is TGTGCCACCAGCAGAGAAACAGGGGCGACTAATGAAAAACTGTTTTTT. This codes for CATSRETGATNEKLFF. This chain connects TRBV15 to TRBJ1-4, with 7 bases identical to TRBD1. Germline CDR1 and CDR2: LNHNV and YYDKDF (reference sequence). V lost 0 bases and J lost 2; bases outside the gene matches: 3. The CDR3 has 16 residues.

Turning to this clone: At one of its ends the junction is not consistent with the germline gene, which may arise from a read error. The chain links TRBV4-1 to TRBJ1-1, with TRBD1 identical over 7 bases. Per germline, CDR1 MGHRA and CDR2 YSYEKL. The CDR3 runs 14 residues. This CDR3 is CASRQDRAITEAFF. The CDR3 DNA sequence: TGCGCCAGCAGACAAGACAGGGCGATCACTGAAGCTTTCTTT.